The TCR beta chain described here comes from a study of blood T cell repertoires in COVID-19. Study-wide background: Acute and convalescent COVID-19 samples came from the United States, Italy and Spain. PBMCs, B-cell-depleted T cells, or T cells were the source of the cDNA or gDNA that made up the material.

J was trimmed by 4 bases and V by 5 bases; bases with no gene match: 10. CDR3 size: 16 residues. CDR1 and CDR2 (germline): MDHEN, SYDVKM. The count of this clone is one. Some clones are missing from TCRdb's copy, which holds only in-frame ones; the method was immunoSEQ multiplex PCR. The repertoire has some 70,000 clones, 80% to 90% of them found once; the top ten carry 5.5% to 8.5%. The chain carries TRBV28 and TRBJ1-2; 10 nucleotides align to TRBD1. Source material: peripheral blood. The receptor was isolated from a woman over 75 with active COVID-19. DNA for the CDR3: TGTGCCAGCAGTGCCCCCCGGGGACAGGGGCTCTATGGCTACACCTTC. It is translated as CASSAPRGQGLYGYTF.